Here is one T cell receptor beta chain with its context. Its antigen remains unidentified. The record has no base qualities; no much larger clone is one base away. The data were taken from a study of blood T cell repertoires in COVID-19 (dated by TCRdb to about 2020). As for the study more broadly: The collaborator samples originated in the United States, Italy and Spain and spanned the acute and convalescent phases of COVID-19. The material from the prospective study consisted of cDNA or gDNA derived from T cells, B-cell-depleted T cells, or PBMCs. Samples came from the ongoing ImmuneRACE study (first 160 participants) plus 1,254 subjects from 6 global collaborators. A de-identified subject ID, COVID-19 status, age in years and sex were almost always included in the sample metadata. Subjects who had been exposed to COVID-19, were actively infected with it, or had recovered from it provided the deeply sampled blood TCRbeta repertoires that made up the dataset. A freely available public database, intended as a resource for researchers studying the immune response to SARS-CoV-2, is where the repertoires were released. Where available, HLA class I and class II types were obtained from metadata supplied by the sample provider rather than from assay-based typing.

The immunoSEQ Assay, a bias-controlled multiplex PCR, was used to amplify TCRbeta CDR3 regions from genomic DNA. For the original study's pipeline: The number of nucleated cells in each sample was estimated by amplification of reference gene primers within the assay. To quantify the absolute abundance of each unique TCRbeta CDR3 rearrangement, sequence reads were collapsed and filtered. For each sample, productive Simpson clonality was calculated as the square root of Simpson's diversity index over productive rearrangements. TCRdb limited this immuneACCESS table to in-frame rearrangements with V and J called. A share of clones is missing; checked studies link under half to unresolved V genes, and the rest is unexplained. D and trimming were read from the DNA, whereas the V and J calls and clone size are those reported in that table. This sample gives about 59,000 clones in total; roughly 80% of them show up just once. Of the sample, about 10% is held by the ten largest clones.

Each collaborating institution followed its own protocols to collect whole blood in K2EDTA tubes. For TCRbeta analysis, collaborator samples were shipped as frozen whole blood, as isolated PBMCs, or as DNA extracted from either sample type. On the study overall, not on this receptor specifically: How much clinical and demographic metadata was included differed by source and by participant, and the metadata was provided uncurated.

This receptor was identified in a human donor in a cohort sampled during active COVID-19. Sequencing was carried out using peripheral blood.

This receptor carries the CDR3 CASSGTGASSYNSPLHF. The bases are TGTGCCAGCAGCGGGACAGGGGCGAGCTCCTATAATTCACCCCTCCACTTT. The chain is encoded by TRBV27 joined to TRBJ1-6, and 10 bases in between align with TRBD1. The CDR3 measures 17 amino acids from cysteine to phenylalanine. Just the 51-base CDR3 DNA is kept, in frame starting at base 1. After removal of 6 bases from V and 0 bases from J, the junction retains 5 bases not matched to a gene. CDR1 and CDR2 were assigned from the germline V gene (reference sequence) as MNHEY and SMNVEV.